The 8 T cell receptor beta chains below were found in one sample sequenced in a study of beta chain features in type 1 diabetes. Isolated RNA was reverse transcribed in full, so expressed TCRB transcripts were sequenced. Measured with immunoSEQ multiplex PCR; TCRdb has only the in-frame clones, and not every one. The table records about 360,000 clones, over 9.5% of them present only once. Sequenced: naive CD4+ T cells from blood. These receptors originate from a man between 18 and 35 years old in good health.

The table lists this clone with a few counts. This chain uses TRBV18 with TRBJ1-5; TRBD1 matches 7 bases. The CDR3 sequence is 14 residues long. J gave up 4 bases and V 6 bases, and 6 bases lay outside the gene matches. The germline V gene has CDR1 KGHSH and CDR2 LQKENI. The CDR3 here is CASSDRDSNQPQHF. The CDR3 bases are TGTGCCAGCTCGGACCGGGACAGTAATCAGCCCCAGCATTTT.

The chain is built from TRBV5-6 and TRBJ2-5, with TRBD1 matching over 12 bases. Near its end, the DNA agrees better with TRBJ2-7, so the J call may be wrong. Germline V gives CDR1 SGHDT, CDR2 YYEEEE. The CDR3 has 18 residues. The CDR3 loop is CASSHGTGGGLAFYEQYF. In DNA, the CDR3 is TGTGCCAGCAGCCACGGGACAGGGGGCGGACTAGCCTTCTACGAGCAGTACTTC.

This chain joins TRBV25-1 and TRBJ1-1; D is ambiguous. V lost 7 bases, J lost 1 base, and 13 bases lay in between. Germline V gene lookup returns CDR1 MGHDK and CDR2 SYGVNS. The CDR3 totals 14 residues. The CDR3 nucleotides are TGTGCCAGCACTGTTTCGACTGGGAACACTGAAGCTTTCTTT. This translates into CASTVSTGNTEAFF.

V and J are TRBV5-1 and TRBJ2-3; the D gene is possibly TRBD2 (6 bases). CDR3 length: 15 residues. The ends were cut back, 3 bases at V and 3 bases at J, with 14 bases in the middle. In germline, CDR1 is SGHRS, CDR2 YFSETQ. CDR3 amino acids: CASSWDGEVTDTQYF. CDR3 nucleotides: TGCGCCAGCAGCTGGGACGGGGAGGTGACAGATACGCAGTATTTT.

This clone has a handful of counts. The chain combines TRBV2 with TRBJ2-2; 8 bases align to TRBD2. Germline V CDR1 and CDR2: SNHLY, FYNNEI. CDR3 size: 14 residues. J lost 4 bases, V lost 6 bases, and 4 bases had no gene match. DNA for the CDR3: TGTGCCAGCAGGTTAGCGGGAACCACCGGGGAGCTGTTTTTT. It yields the protein CASRLAGTTGELFF.

V is TRBV28 and J is TRBJ1-2; TRBD1 aligns across 8 bases. The CDR3 extends over 16 amino acids. J was trimmed by 8 bases and V by 6 bases; bases with no gene match: 17. Germline-derived CDR1 and CDR2 are MDHEN and SYDVKM. The CDR3 region is CASRESGTGGLGGYTF. The CDR3 DNA follows: TGTGCCAGCAGAGAAAGCGGGACAGGAGGCCTGGGGGGCTACACCTTC.

This clone was detected only a few times. The chain uses TRBV6-6 and TRBJ1-6; a possible D gene is TRBD1 (6 bases). Germline assignment: CDR1 MNHNY and CDR2 SVGAGI (reference sequence). The germline V and J ends were trimmed by 6 bases and 7 bases, with 10 bases remaining between them. CDR3 size: 13 residues. The CDR3 here is CASSPDRNSPLHF. In DNA, the CDR3 is TGTGCCAGCAGCCCCGACAGGAATTCACCCCTCCACTTT.

This clone was counted between two and nine times. J is TRBJ2-7 and V is TRBV5-4; 7 bases fit TRBD2. CDR1 SGHNT and CDR2 YYREEE come from the germline V gene (reference sequence). The CDR3 length is 15 residues. V shed 0 bases and J 4 bases; nucleotides not matched to a gene: 7. CDR3: CASSLASGAGYEQYF. The DNA for the CDR3 is TGTGCCAGCAGCTTGGCGAGCGGGGCTGGATACGAGCAGTACTTC.